Following are 29 T cell receptor beta chains from one sample sequenced in a study of T cell changes during pregnancy in multiple sclerosis (dated by TCRdb to between 2017 and 2020). The library was obtained by the immunoSEQ multiplex PCR assay. Drawn from immuneACCESS, this table holds only the in-frame rearrangements with V and J called that TCRdb kept. Clones are partly lost; checked studies trace under half to an unresolved V gene and leave the rest unexplained. Across this sample there are over 30,000 clones, with 80% to 90% seen only once. The top ten hold around 10% of the sample. The sequencing here drew on CD8+ T cells from peripheral blood mononuclear cells, taken in the third trimester of pregnancy. The origin of the receptors is a female donor with multiple sclerosis, enrolled in a pregnancy study.

This chain links TRBV4-1 with TRBJ1-3; D call uncertain. Per the germline V gene, CDR1 is MGHRA and CDR2 is YSYEKL. V lost 1 base and J lost 0, with 10 bases in between. The CDR3 is made up of 16 amino acids. The CDR3, as DNA: TGCGCCAGCAGCCAAGTGGGCATCGACTCTGGAAACACCATATATTTT. Protein: CASSQVGIDSGNTIYF.

The chain joins TRBV4-1 to TRBJ2-3; 11 bases fit TRBD2. CDR3 length: 16 residues. Germline CDR1 and CDR2: MGHRA and YSYEKL. V shed 4 bases, J shed 5 bases, and the junction held 8 bases outside the gene matches. As DNA, the CDR3 is TGCGCCAGCAGCCCCCAGGTCCTAGCGGGGGGAGATACGCAGTATTTT. Translating gives CASSPQVLAGGDTQYF.

The chain carries TRBV5-1 and TRBJ1-6; D gene uncertain. The V end was cut by 7 bases, the J end by 10 bases, with 24 bases between. The CDR3 runs 16 residues. Germline loops: CDR1 SGHRS, CDR2 YFSETQ. CDR3 DNA: TGCGCCAGCCGCAAAGATGGATCGGGGAACGGGTCACCCCTCCACTTT. Translation gives CASRKDGSGNGSPLHF.

The J gene is TRBJ1-2, the V gene TRBV6-5, with no clear D. Looked up from germline, CDR1 is MNHEY and CDR2 is SVGAGI. The CDR3 has 13 residues. The ends were cut back, 9 bases at V and 1 base at J, with 12 bases in the middle. The CDR3 DNA follows: TGTGCCAGTCTGAGTATTAGTAACTATGGCTACACCTTC. It encodes CASLSISNYGYTF.

The rearrangement joins TRBV19 to TRBJ1-1; D is unclear. This CDR3 has 14 residues. Germline V lookup: CDR1 LNHDA, CDR2 SQIVND (reference sequence). V lost 3 bases and J 3 bases, leaving 11 bases between the germline ends. The CDR3 DNA sequence: TGTGCCAGTAGTATTCGTCGGAGGGACACTGAAGCTTTCTTT. Its protein product is CASSIRRRDTEAFF.

This clone appeared a few times. J is TRBJ2-7 and V is TRBV7-9, with a possible D match to TRBD1 (5 bases). This CDR3 region has 11 residues. Germline CDR1 and CDR2: SEHNR and FQNEAQ (reference sequence). Trimming removed 7 bases from V and 2 bases from J, with 6 bases in between. CDR3 DNA sequence: TGTGCCAGCACAGGGACCTACGAGCAGTACTTC. It yields the protein CASTGTYEQYF.

CDR3 sequence: CASSFARARDTQYF. Here the CDR3 DNA reads TGTGCCAGCAGTTTTGCGCGGGCGAGGGATACGCAGTATTTT. The chain couples TRBV27 to TRBJ2-3; a possible D gene is TRBD2 (5 bases). V was trimmed by 3 bases and J by 6 bases, leaving 13 bases between them. Germline V gene data show CDR1 as MNHEY and CDR2 as SMNVEV (reference sequence). This CDR3 comprises 14 residues.

V usage is TRBV5-1 and J usage is TRBJ2-7; 10 bases agree with TRBD2. Germline trimming cut 4 bases from V and 5 bases from J; bases unmatched to any gene: 9. This CDR3 is built from 15 residues. Germline V gives CDR1 SGHRS, CDR2 YFSETQ. DNA of the CDR3: TGCGCCAGCAGCCCACCGGGACTAGCGAGCCACGAGCAGTACTTC. As protein: CASSPPGLASHEQYF.

The J gene is TRBJ2-7, the V gene TRBV2; TRBD1 matches 7 bases. Germline CDR1 and CDR2: SNHLY and FYNNEI. The J segment lost 2 bases and the V segment lost 8 bases, leaving 6 bases of the junction unmatched. The CDR3 has 13 residues. CDR3 nucleotides: TGTGCCAGCGGGGGACAGTTTACCTACGAGCAGTACTTC. Amino acid sequence: CASGGQFTYEQYF.

V and J are TRBV2 and TRBJ2-2, with 11 positions matching TRBD2. The CDR3 extends over 14 amino acids. J lost 3 bases, V lost 8 bases, and 2 bases had no gene match. Germline CDR1 is SNHLY and CDR2 is FYNNEI. The CDR3 DNA is TGTGCCAGCGGGGGACTAGCGGACACCGGGGAGCTGTTTTTT. This translates into CASGGLADTGELFF.

The rearrangement uses TRBV7-9 and TRBJ1-3; the D gene is possibly TRBD1 (5 bases). Germline V gives CDR1 SEHNR, CDR2 FQNEAQ (reference sequence). V lost 4 bases and J lost 2, with 15 bases in between. This CDR3 has 16 residues. The CDR3 DNA reads as TGTGCCAGCAGCTGGTCTAGGGAGGGGACTGGAAACACCATATATTTT. It codes for CASSWSREGTGNTIYF. The full variable domain, its missing parts supplied by reference TRBV7-9 and TRBJ1-3, is DTGVSQNPRHKITKRGQNVTFRCDPISEHNRLYWYRQTLGQGPEFLTYFQNEAQLEKSRLLSDRFSAERPKGSFSTLEIQRTEQGDSAMYLCASSWSREGTGNTIYFGEGSWLTVV.

In its sample, this clone was seen once. The chain employs TRBV9 and TRBJ2-1; the match to TRBD2 covers 14 bases. The V gene end was trimmed by 0 bases and the J gene end by 0 bases; junction bases not matched to a gene: 5. Germline V CDR1 and CDR2: SGDLS, YYNGEE. This CDR3 is built from 19 residues. CDR3 sequence (DNA): TGTGCCAGCAGCGTAGGTGGGACTAGCGGGAGTCGCTCCTACAATGAGCAGTTCTTC. It translates to CASSVGGTSGSRSYNEQFF.

J is TRBJ2-3 and V is TRBV29-1; 11 nucleotides agree with TRBD2. The CDR3 extends over 14 amino acids. CDR1 and CDR2 (germline): SQVTM, ANQGSEA. Trimming took 5 bases from V and 5 from J; bases not matched to a gene: 6. CDR3 sequence: CSVLAGGVKDTQYF. The DNA for the CDR3 is TGCAGCGTTTTAGCGGGAGGGGTTAAAGATACGCAGTATTTT.

The V and J genes are TRBV7-9 and TRBJ1-4, with D uncertain. Trimming removed 5 bases from V and 3 bases from J, with 16 bases in between. CDR3 size: 16 residues. Germline values: CDR1 SEHNR, CDR2 FQNEAQ (reference sequence). The CDR3 here is CASSPLRGAANEKLFF. CDR3 bases: TGTGCCAGCAGCCCCCTACGAGGCGCAGCTAATGAAAAACTGTTTTTT.

For the CDR3, the DNA is TGTGCCAGCAGCCCGGGAGGCGGGGAGAACGAGCAGTACTTC. Its protein is CASSPGGGENEQYF. The V gene is TRBV27, the J gene TRBJ2-7; 7 nucleotides align to TRBD2. V lost 6 bases and J lost 5; bases outside the gene matches: 10. This CDR3 contains 14 residues. CDR1 and CDR2 from the germline V gene are MNHEY and SMNVEV (reference sequence).

The chain employs TRBV10-2 and TRBJ2-2, with 10 bases aligning to TRBD2. The V gene end was trimmed by 4 bases and the J gene end by 2 bases; junction bases not matched to a gene: 4. Looked up from germline, CDR1 is WSHSY and CDR2 is SAAADI. This CDR3 region has 16 residues. For the CDR3, the DNA is TGCGCCAGCAGTGTGGGGACTAGCGTTAACACCGGGGAGCTGTTTTTT. It codes for CASSVGTSVNTGELFF.

The rearrangement uses TRBV27 and TRBJ2-1, with 13 bases fitting TRBD2. Looked up from germline, CDR1 is MNHEY and CDR2 is SMNVEV (reference sequence). The V segment lost 6 bases and the J segment 6 bases; nucleotides outside the gene matches: 14. This CDR3 has 18 residues. CDR3 region: CASSLLRTSGSSLNEQFF. The CDR3 nucleotides read TGTGCCAGCAGCCTACTTAGGACTAGCGGGAGTAGTCTCAATGAGCAGTTCTTC.

Written as DNA, the CDR3 is TGTGCCACCCTATTGCGGGACAGGGGCACAGATACGCAGTATTTT. This gives the protein CATLLRDRGTDTQYF. This chain connects TRBV27 to TRBJ2-3; 9 bases fit TRBD1. V lost 10 bases and J lost 1; bases outside the gene matches: 9. CDR1 and CDR2 from the germline V gene are MNHEY and SMNVEV (reference sequence). The CDR3 runs to 15 residues.

The chain links TRBV27 to TRBJ2-3; the D is unclear. CDR3 size: 13 residues. Trimming took 2 bases from V and 4 from J, leaving 7 bases between them. Germline V gene lookup returns CDR1 MNHEY and CDR2 SMNVEV (reference sequence). DNA of the CDR3: TGTGCCAGCAGTTTAACCCGGGCAGATACGCAGTATTTT. Translating it yields CASSLTRADTQYF.

The chain recombines TRBV6-5 with TRBJ2-7, with D hard to call. With 0 bases removed from V and 5 bases from J, the gap between germline ends came to 8 bases. Germline values: CDR1 MNHEY, CDR2 SVGAGI. The CDR3 runs 13 residues. CDR3 in amino acids: CASSYSMGDEQYF. For the CDR3, the DNA is TGTGCCAGCAGTTACTCTATGGGCGACGAGCAGTACTTC.

The V gene is TRBV5-6, the J gene TRBJ2-1; D might be TRBD2 (6 bases). V lost 6 bases, J lost 4 bases, and 11 bases lay in between. Germline CDR1 is SGHDT and CDR2 is YYEEEE. This CDR3 comprises 13 residues. The CDR3 DNA is TGTGCCAGCACCCGGGACTTTTACAATGAGCAGTTCTTC. It encodes CASTRDFYNEQFF.

The J gene is TRBJ2-7, the V gene TRBV4-2; 8 bases match TRBD2. The CDR3 sequence is 16 residues long. V shed 3 bases and J 5 bases; nucleotides not matched to a gene: 12. From germline, CDR1 is LGHNA and CDR2 YNFKEQ. This chain's CDR3 is CASSQTTGGPRDEQYF. DNA for the CDR3: TGTGCCAGCAGCCAGACAACGGGGGGGCCTAGAGACGAGCAGTACTTC.

This chain uses TRBV13 with TRBJ2-3; the D gene is possibly TRBD2 (6 bases). This CDR3 is built from 15 residues. The germline V and J ends were trimmed by 5 bases and 1 base, with 13 bases remaining between them. Germline V gives CDR1 PRHDT, CDR2 FYEKMQ (reference sequence). The CDR3 DNA sequence: TGTGCCAGCAGCCCCCCCTCTAGCGGCACAGATACGCAGTATTTT. This sequence encodes CASSPPSSGTDTQYF.

This chain connects TRBV28 to TRBJ2-1; tentatively, D is TRBD2 (6 bases). Germline CDR1 reads MDHEN; CDR2 reads SYDVKM. The V end was cut by 6 bases, the J end by 8 bases, with 26 bases between. This CDR3 is built from 17 residues. CDR3 region: CASSTAEGHLYGDEQFF. CDR3 bases: TGTGCCAGCAGCACCGCGGAGGGGCATCTCTACGGGGATGAGCAGTTCTTC. The variable domain in full, completed from reference TRBV28 and TRBJ2-1, reads DVKVTQSSRYLVKRTGEKVFLECVQDMDHENMFWYRQDPGLGLRLIYFSYDVKMKEKGDIPEGYSVSREKKERFSLILESASTNQTSMYLCASSTAEGHLYGDEQFFGPGTRLTVL.

Notes on this clone: Its ends do not fully match the called genes, so a read error is possible. The chain combines TRBV7-3 with TRBJ1-1, with D unresolved. The CDR3 covers 13 residues. From germline, CDR1 is SGHTA and CDR2 FQGTGA. CDR3 sequence reads: CASSLRQNTEAFF. As DNA, the CDR3 is TGTGCCAGCAGTTTAAGACAGAACACTGAAGCTTTCTTT.

This chain uses TRBV7-9 with TRBJ2-7; TRBD1 matches at 8 bases. The germline V gene has CDR1 SEHNR and CDR2 FQNEAQ (reference sequence). V gave up 6 bases and J gave up 0 bases; unmatched junction bases: 7. This CDR3 contains 15 residues. The CDR3 is CASSSGGFGSYEQYF. The CDR3 nucleotides are TGTGCCAGCAGTTCAGGGGGCTTCGGCTCCTACGAGCAGTACTTC.

This clone showed up just once. The V call is TRBV27, the J call TRBJ2-2, with a tentative D call TRBD2 (5 bases). The CDR3 runs 15 residues. Looked up from germline, CDR1 is MNHEY and CDR2 is SMNVEV (reference sequence). V lost 4 bases and J 2 bases, leaving 11 bases between the germline ends. This chain's CDR3 is CASSSIEGNTGELFF. As DNA, the CDR3 is TGTGCCAGCAGTTCGATAGAGGGAAACACCGGGGAGCTGTTTTTT.

This chain connects TRBV19 to TRBJ1-1; D might be TRBD1 (5 bases). Germline V gives CDR1 LNHDA, CDR2 SQIVND (reference sequence). V was cut by 4 bases and J by 3 bases, with 9 bases left in between. The CDR3 length is 13 residues. CDR3 loop: CASSTAGYTEAFF. The CDR3 DNA sequence: TGTGCCAGTAGTACTGCAGGGTACACTGAAGCTTTCTTT.

The chain uses TRBV2 and TRBJ1-2; D not certain. This CDR3 is built from 13 residues. The V gene lost 4 bases and the J gene lost 6 bases, with 12 bases spanning the gap. Per germline, CDR1 SNHLY and CDR2 FYNNEI. The CDR3, as DNA: TGTGCCAGCAGTGTGAAAGTCGGTGATGGCTACACCTTC. Translation gives CASSVKVGDGYTF.